A single sample is the source of the 9 T cell receptor beta chains below, sequenced in a study of shared clonotypes between healthy human individuals. TCRdb's copy holds only in-frame clones and misses some; the assay was immunoSEQ multiplex PCR. The data hold over a million clones, with approximately 78% observed a single time. The sequencing input was memory CD4+ T cells from PBMCs. Subset in this sample: CD45RA-negative fraction. All receptors come from a man younger than 30 in good health. Some clones in this sample may be carry-over from other donors' samples.

This sequence joins TRBV10-3 and TRBJ1-5; 9 bases fit TRBD1. Germline values: CDR1 ENHRY, CDR2 SYGVKD. V gave up 7 bases and J gave up 5 bases; unmatched junction bases: 3. The length of the CDR3 is 13 residues. The CDR3 DNA reads TGTGCCATCAACCGGGACAGGGATCAGCCCCAGCATTTT. Protein: CAINRDRDQPQHF.

This chain uses TRBV18 with TRBJ2-3; D not certain. Germline lookup yields CDR1 KGHSH and CDR2 LQKENI. The CDR3 is 12 amino acids. Trimming took off 0 bases at V and 4 bases at J, with 2 bases between the two ends. Here the CDR3 reads CASSPPADTQYF. DNA for the CDR3: TGTGCCAGCTCACCACCAGCAGATACGCAGTATTTT.

This chain links TRBV9 with TRBJ1-5; no reliable D call. V was shortened by 0 bases and J by 4 bases, with 8 bases between the two germline ends. The CDR3 is made up of 14 amino acids. CDR1 SGDLS and CDR2 YYNGEE come from the germline V gene. CDR3 sequence: CASSVDPGNQPQHF. The CDR3 bases are TGTGCCAGCAGCGTAGATCCGGGGAATCAGCCCCAGCATTTT.

This chain joins TRBV5-1 and TRBJ1-1, with unresolved D. The CDR3 sequence is 14 residues long. The germline CDR1 and CDR2 sequences are SGHRS and YFSETQ. The V end lost 1 base, the J end lost 7 bases, and 14 bases lay between the germline ends. CDR3 DNA sequence: TGCGCCAGCAGCTTGATGGGCGGGTTAAATGAAGCTTTCTTT. Translation: CASSLMGGLNEAFF.

V gene TRBV7-3 combines with J gene TRBJ2-3, with D possibly matching TRBD2 (6 bases). The CDR3 runs 14 residues. V was pared by 6 bases and J by 3 bases, with 13 bases between. Germline V gene sequence: CDR1 SGHTA, CDR2 FQGTGA. CDR3 region: CASREGLGTDTQYF. CDR3 DNA: TGTGCCAGCAGGGAGGGCCTCGGTACAGATACGCAGTATTTT.

This clone has a count of ten or more. The CDR3 coding sequence is TGTGCCAGCAGGGTACGGGGGCAGGCGAACACCGGGGAGCTGTTTTTT. This codes for CASRVRGQANTGELFF. The genes are TRBV27 and TRBJ2-2, with D perhaps TRBD1 or TRBD2 (6 bases each). The length of the CDR3 is 16 residues. V gave up 6 bases and J gave up 0 bases, with 14 bases separating them. Germline V gene data show CDR1 as MNHEY and CDR2 as SMNVEV (reference sequence).

A single count supports this clone. V gene TRBV7-3 combines with J gene TRBJ2-1; 10 bases are shared with TRBD2. Germline V gene data show CDR1 as SGHTA and CDR2 as FQGTGA. The length of the CDR3 is 16 residues. V shed 0 bases, J shed 6 bases, and the junction held 5 bases outside the gene matches. CDR3 region: CASSLTVSGRGNEQFF. CDR3 bases: TGTGCCAGCAGCTTAACGGTCAGCGGGAGGGGCAATGAGCAGTTCTTC. The full variable domain, in which reference TRBV7-3 and TRBJ2-1 provide the parts outside the CDR3, is GAGVSQTPSNKVTEKGKYVELRCDPISGHTALYWYRQSLGQGPEFLIYFQGTGAADDSGLPNDRFFAVRPEGSVSTLKIQRTERGDSAVYLCASSLTVSGRGNEQFFGPGTRLTVL.

About this clone itself: Distinct nucleotide sequences in the sample also encode this CDR3. The chain links TRBV27 to TRBJ1-5, with a possible D match to TRBD1 (5 bases). The CDR3 is 16 amino acids. Between the trimmed V and J ends, which lost 6 bases and 7 bases, there was a span of 22 bases. CDR1 and CDR2 from the germline V gene are MNHEY and SMNVEV (reference sequence). The CDR3 is CASRPMSTGGSQPQHF. CDR3 in DNA: TGTGCCAGCAGACCGATGAGCACCGGGGGGAGCCAGCCCCAGCATTTT.

Only a few counts were recorded for this clone. This same CDR3 is encoded by further DNA sequences in the sample. This chain joins TRBV7-9 and TRBJ1-5, with D perhaps TRBD1 (6 bases). V was shortened by 5 bases and J by 2 bases, with 10 bases between the two germline ends. Germline V CDR1 and CDR2: SEHNR, FQNEAQ (reference sequence). This CDR3 has 14 residues. The CDR3 sequence: CASSKGGGNQPQHF. In DNA form, the CDR3 reads TGTGCCAGCAGCAAGGGGGGGGGCAATCAGCCCCAGCATTTT.